This T cell receptor (beta chain) came from a study of monozygotic twins with inflammatory bowel disease. The length of the CDR3 is 12 residues. CDR1 is SGHAT and CDR2 is FQDESV in the germline V gene (reference sequence). Each donor had more than 2 ml of blood drawn. TCRdb reprocessed the 5' RACE reads; each CDR3 protein has one entry and no DNA is given. Its listing shows 45,000 or so distinct CDR3 sequences. V usage is TRBV11-1 and J usage is TRBJ2-7. Material for sequencing was blood. The clonotype was recovered from a human donor with ulcerative colitis or Crohn's disease, or a healthy co-twin of an affected twin (not recorded which). Here the CDR3 reads CASSVISYEQYF.